This passage covers 10 T cell receptor beta chains from one sample sequenced in a study of T cells in Graves' hyperthyroidism and ophthalmopathy. There were TCR beta CDR3 regions amplified from RNA transcripts. HTBI primers were employed in a first-round RT-PCR of the TCR CDR3. Each CDR3 protein is one row after TCRdb ran MiXCR on the multiplex PCR reads. Of 330,000 or so distinct CDR3 sequences in the sample, 15% to 20% were seen once. The material sequenced was blood. All receptors come from a woman in her thirties or forties with Graves' ophthalmopathy.

This clonotype was seen many times. The genes are TRBV5-1 and TRBJ2-5, with D maybe TRBD1 (6 bases). The CDR3 has 14 amino acids. Trimming took off 3 bases at V and 1 base at J, with 10 bases between the two ends. The V gene's germline CDR1 is SGHRS and CDR2 YFSETQ. The CDR3 is CASSSGGFQETQYF. The CDR3 DNA reads TGCGCCAGCAGCTCTGGGGGCTTCCAAGAGACCCAGTACTTC.

This clonotype was counted ten times or more. This chain joins TRBV19 and TRBJ2-1; 7 bases map to TRBD2. Germline CDR1 is LNHDA and CDR2 is SQIVND (reference sequence). The junction had 11 bases not matched to a gene; V was cut back by 9 bases and J by 0 bases. The CDR3 sequence is 16 residues long. CDR3 in amino acids: CASYKAGPSSYNEQFF. DNA of the CDR3: TGTGCCAGCTACAAAGCGGGACCCAGCTCCTACAATGAGCAGTTCTTC.

The rearrangement uses TRBV6-1 and TRBJ1-1; perhaps TRBD1 as D (5 bases). V was cut by 7 bases and J by 5 bases, with 14 bases left in between. Per germline, CDR1 MNHNS and CDR2 SASEGT. CDR3 size: 13 residues. The CDR3 sequence is CASTLAGRTEAFF. In nucleotides, the CDR3 is TGTGCCAGCACTCTTGCAGGGAGGACTGAAGCTTTCTTT.

This clonotype was counted at least ten times. V and J are TRBV5-4 and TRBJ2-1; D is uncertain. The CDR3 loop spans 14 amino acids. Deletions cut 4 bases from V and 10 bases from J, with 18 bases between. Germline V gene data show CDR1 as SGHNT and CDR2 as YYREEE (reference sequence). Here the CDR3 reads CASSLKDVREEQFF. The CDR3, as DNA: TGTGCCAGCAGCCTGAAGGACGTTAGAGAGGAGCAGTTCTTC.

Details on this clonotype: A much larger clone differs from this one at a single base, so this may be a read error. V is TRBV14 and J is TRBJ2-7; 9 bases line up with TRBD1. Germline V gives CDR1 SGHDN, CDR2 FVKESK. The CDR3 consists of 14 residues. V lost 2 bases to trimming and J lost 12 bases; unmatched junction nucleotides: 11. The CDR3 loop reads CASSQLGTGMVRYF. The DNA of the CDR3 is TGTGCCAGCAGCCAACTAGGGACAGGGATGGTGCGGTACTTC. Together with reference TRBV14 and TRBJ2-7, the CDR3 gives the full variable domain: EAGVTQFPSHSVIEKGQTVTLRCDPISGHDNLYWYRRVMGKEIKFLLHFVKESKQDESGMPNNRFLAERTGGTYSTLKVQPAELEDSGVYFCASSQLGTGMVRYFGPGTRLTVT.

This clonotype was picked up many times. V usage is TRBV10-1 and J usage is TRBJ2-7, with D possibly being TRBD2 (6 bases). This CDR3 spans 14 amino acids. V was trimmed by 5 bases and J by 2 bases, leaving 13 bases between them. From germline, CDR1 is WNHNN and CDR2 SYGVQD (reference sequence). As DNA, the CDR3 is TGCGCCAGCAGTCCGGGAGCAAATACCTACGAGCAGTACTTC. It is translated as CASSPGANTYEQYF.

V and J are TRBV7-2 and TRBJ2-5; D gene unclear. Trimming took off 0 bases at V and 3 bases at J, with 8 bases between the two ends. Germline V lookup: CDR1 SGHTA, CDR2 FQGNSA. CDR3 length: 14 residues. The CDR3 protein is CASSLALMEETQYF. CDR3 DNA sequence: TGTGCCAGCAGCTTAGCCCTCATGGAAGAGACCCAGTACTTC.

V is TRBV7-3 and J is TRBJ1-1; TRBD1 matches at 10 bases. This CDR3 is 18 amino acids long. After removal of 0 bases from V and 1 base from J, the junction contained 8 bases not matched to a gene. Germline CDR1 reads SGHTA; CDR2 reads FQGTGA. CDR3 DNA sequence: TGTGCCAGCAGCTTAACGATCAGGGGACAGGGGCAGAACACTGAAGCTTTCTTT. As protein: CASSLTIRGQGQNTEAFF.

This clonotype was observed at least ten times. The chain carries TRBV11-2 and TRBJ2-2, with a weak D call TRBD2 (5 bases). The length of the CDR3 is 13 residues. With 6 bases removed from V and 7 bases from J, the gap between germline ends came to 12 bases. Germline CDR1 reads SGHAT; CDR2 reads FQNNGV. CDR3 sequence reads: CASSRGGGGELFF. The CDR3 nucleotides are TGTGCCAGCAGTCGAGGAGGCGGCGGGGAGCTGTTTTTT.

This clonotype has ten or more counts. This may be a read error: a much more frequent sequence differs by one nucleotide. The CDR3 carries no conserved terminal phenylalanine or tryptophan, so it likely arises from a read error. The V call is TRBV27, the J call TRBJ2-5, with 8 bases matching TRBD1. The CDR3 is 13 amino acids. The ends lost 6 bases at V and 2 bases at J; junction bases unmatched: 2. CDR1 is MNHEY, CDR2 SMNVEV, per germline (reference sequence). The CDR3 DNA is TGTGCCAGCAGACAGGGGGATCAAGAGACCCAGTACCTC. Translation: CASRQGDQETQYL.